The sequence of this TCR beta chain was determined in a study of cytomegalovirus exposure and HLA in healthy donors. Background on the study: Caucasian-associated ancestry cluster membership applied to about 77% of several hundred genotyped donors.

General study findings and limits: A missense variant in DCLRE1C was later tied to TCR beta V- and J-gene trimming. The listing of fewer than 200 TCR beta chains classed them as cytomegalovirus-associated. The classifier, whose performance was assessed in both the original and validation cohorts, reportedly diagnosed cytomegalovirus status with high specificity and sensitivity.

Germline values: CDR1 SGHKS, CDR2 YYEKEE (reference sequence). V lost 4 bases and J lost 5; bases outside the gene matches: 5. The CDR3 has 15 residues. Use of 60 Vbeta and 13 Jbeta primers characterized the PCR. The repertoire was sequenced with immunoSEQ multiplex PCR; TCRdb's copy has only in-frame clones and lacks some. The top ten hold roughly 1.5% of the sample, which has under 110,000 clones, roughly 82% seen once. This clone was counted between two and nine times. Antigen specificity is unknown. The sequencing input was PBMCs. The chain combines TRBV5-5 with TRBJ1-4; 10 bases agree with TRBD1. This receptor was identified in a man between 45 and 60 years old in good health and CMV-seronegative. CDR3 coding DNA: TGTGCCAGCAGCCTCGGGGACAGGGGAAATGAAAAACTGTTTTTT. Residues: CASSLGDRGNEKLFF.